This passage covers 8 T cell receptor beta chains from one sample sequenced in a study of T cell responses to AZD1222 COVID-19 vaccine. The table came from immunoSEQ multiplex PCR; TCRdb's copy has only in-frame clones and leaves some out. The repertoire has over 120,000 clones, 85% to 95% of them found once; the top ten carry less than 15%. Sequencing used peripheral blood, obtained after recovery from COVID-19. The origin of the receptors is an adult who had recovered from COVID-19.

The chain's CDR3 is CASSYGLAAFHEQYF. CDR3 in DNA: TGTGCCAGCAGTTATGGCCTAGCGGCCTTCCACGAGCAGTACTTC. This rearrangement joins TRBV6-5 to TRBJ2-7; 7 nucleotides line up with TRBD2. There are 15 residues in the CDR3. V lost 3 bases and J lost 5; bases outside the gene matches: 10. Per germline, CDR1 MNHEY and CDR2 SVGAGI.

The CDR3 reads CASSLEGGGGEKLFF. DNA of the CDR3: TGTGCCAGCAGCTTGGAGGGGGGCGGTGGTGAAAAACTGTTTTTT. This sequence joins TRBV5-4 and TRBJ1-4; the D gene is possibly TRBD1 (6 bases). This CDR3 contains 15 residues. Trimming left V 0 bases short and J 7 bases short, with 13 bases between. The V gene's germline CDR1 is SGHNT and CDR2 YYREEE (reference sequence).

The chain links TRBV28 to TRBJ2-7; 14 bases match TRBD2. Germline CDR1 MDHEN, CDR2 SYDVKM. This CDR3 is built from 15 residues. Losses at the gene ends were 5 bases for V and 12 bases for J; bases not matched to a gene: 12. CDR3: CASSVGTSGRVRRYF. For the CDR3, the DNA is TGTGCCAGCAGTGTTGGGACTAGCGGGAGAGTACGGCGGTACTTC.

V gene TRBV5-1 combines with J gene TRBJ2-5, with a tentative D call TRBD2 (5 bases). The CDR3 totals 14 residues. The V end lost 3 bases, the J end lost 4 bases, and 13 bases lay between the germline ends. Germline CDR1 reads SGHRS; CDR2 reads YFSETQ. The CDR3 sequence: CASSSLLGRETQYF. The DNA for the CDR3 is TGCGCCAGCAGCTCCCTACTAGGGAGAGAGACCCAGTACTTC. Full variable domain (rest looked up from reference TRBV5-1 and TRBJ2-5): KAGVTQTPRYLIKTRGQQVTLSCSPISGHRSVSWYQQTPGQGLQFLFEYFSETQRNKGNFPGRFSGRQFSNSRSEMNVSTLELGDSALYLCASSSLLGRETQYFGPGTRLLVL.

The genes are TRBV2 and TRBJ2-5; weak D call: TRBD2 (5 bases). Trimming shortened V by 1 base and J by 3 bases, and 12 bases separated the two germline ends. The CDR3 has 15 residues. CDR1 and CDR2 from the germline V gene are SNHLY and FYNNEI. The CDR3 coding sequence is TGTGCCAGCAGTGAAGTCGGGTGGCGGGAAGAGACCCAGTACTTC. Amino acid sequence: CASSEVGWREETQYF.

The V call is TRBV27, the J call TRBJ2-7; 10 positions agree with TRBD1. The V gene end was trimmed by 6 bases and the J gene end by 4 bases; junction bases not matched to a gene: 3. Germline V gene data show CDR1 as MNHEY and CDR2 as SMNVEV (reference sequence). This CDR3 contains 13 residues. The CDR3 here is CASRPGQGYEQYF. The CDR3 bases are TGTGCCAGCAGACCGGGACAGGGGTACGAGCAGTACTTC.

The chain carries TRBV2 and TRBJ1-1; weak D call: TRBD1 (5 bases). There are 13 residues in the CDR3. V lost 5 bases to trimming and J lost 2 bases, with 9 bases between them. CDR1 and CDR2 from the germline V gene are SNHLY and FYNNEI. The CDR3 DNA sequence: TGTGCCAGCAGTTATGACAGAAACACTGAAGCTTTCTTT. This translates into CASSYDRNTEAFF. Complete variable domain (other parts from reference TRBV2 and TRBJ1-1): EPEVTQTPSHQVTQMGQEVILRCVPISNHLYFYWYRQILGQKVEFLVSFYNNEISEKSEIFDDQFSVERPDGSNFTLKIRSTKLEDSAMYFCASSYDRNTEAFFGQGTRLTVV.

The V and J genes are TRBV19 and TRBJ1-2, with 7 bases lining up with TRBD1. Losses at the gene ends were 2 bases for V and 4 bases for J; bases not matched to a gene: 4. The CDR3 has 14 amino acids. Germline lookup yields CDR1 LNHDA and CDR2 SQIVND (reference sequence). In DNA, the CDR3 is TGTGCCAGTAGTATACCGGGACAGCTCTATGGCTACACCTTC. Its protein is CASSIPGQLYGYTF.